These 6 T cell receptor beta chains were sequenced from one sample in a study of chronic HIV infection and antiretroviral therapy. TCRdb re-called the 5' RACE reads with MiXCR, one entry per CDR3 protein. The table has 40,000 to 50,000 distinct CDR3 sequences, over 15% seen once. The sequencing input was peripheral blood. These receptors all come from an adult who had HIV and had not received antiretroviral therapy, or was an uninfected healthy control (not recorded which).

This clonotype turned up a few times. The V and J genes are TRBV18 and TRBJ2-1; tentative D call: TRBD2 (5 bases). CDR1 is KGHSH, CDR2 LQKENI, per germline. The ends were cut back, 3 bases at V and 3 bases at J, with 15 bases in the middle. The CDR3 has 16 residues. The DNA of the CDR3 is TGTGCCAGCTCACCCTCGGTGGGAGAGGGCTACAATGAGCAGTTCTTC. This gives the protein CASSPSVGEGYNEQFF.

There are a few counts of this clonotype. V usage is TRBV28 and J usage is TRBJ1-1; TRBD1 might be the D (6 bases). This CDR3 has 15 residues. Germline loops: CDR1 MDHEN, CDR2 SYDVKM. V gave up 5 bases and J gave up 5 bases, with 18 bases separating them. CDR3 loop: CASSPRGRVGTEAFF. CDR3 bases: TGTGCCAGCAGTCCCCGGGGGCGGGTAGGGACTGAAGCTTTCTTT. The variable domain in full, with the rest retrieved from reference TRBV28 and TRBJ1-1, is DVKVTQSSRYLVKRTGEKVFLECVQDMDHENMFWYRQDPGLGLRLIYFSYDVKMKEKGDIPEGYSVSREKKERFSLILESASTNQTSMYLCASSPRGRVGTEAFFGQGTRLTVV.

The genes are TRBV29-1 and TRBJ2-7; 9 bases align to TRBD1. This CDR3 spans 13 amino acids. The V segment lost 6 bases and the J segment 2 bases; nucleotides outside the gene matches: 5. The germline CDR1 and CDR2 sequences are SQVTM and ANQGSEA. The CDR3 DNA reads TGCAGCGTACCCGGGACAGGGCCCTACGAGCAGTACTTC. Its translation is CSVPGTGPYEQYF.

Regarding this clonotype: Mismatch with germline at one junction end may stem from a read error. The chain couples TRBV11-1 to TRBJ1-1; 9 nucleotides match TRBD1. Germline V gene sequence: CDR1 SGHAT, CDR2 FQDESV (reference sequence). The CDR3 is made up of 14 amino acids. The CDR3 is CASSYDRGNAEAFF. The CDR3 bases are TGTGCCAGCAGTTACGACAGGGGGAACGCTGAAGCTTTCTTT.

The genes are TRBV20-1 and TRBJ2-7; D gene uncertain. The germline gives CDR1 DFQATT, CDR2 SNEGSKA (reference sequence). The germline V and J ends were trimmed by 5 bases and 6 bases, with 23 bases remaining between them. The CDR3 contains 15 residues. CDR3 nucleotides: TGCAGTGCTCCCCGAGGAGCGTATGAGGCTGGCGAGCAGTACTTC. It translates to CSAPRGAYEAGEQYF.

This rearrangement joins TRBV5-6 to TRBJ2-5, with D hard to call. V shed 2 bases and J shed 1 base, with 12 bases lying between them. This CDR3 is built from 15 residues. The germline V gene has CDR1 SGHDT and CDR2 YYEEEE. The CDR3 bases are TGTGCCAGCAGCTTAAGGGCTAGTTCCCAAGAGACCCAGTACTTC. Its translation is CASSLRASSQETQYF.